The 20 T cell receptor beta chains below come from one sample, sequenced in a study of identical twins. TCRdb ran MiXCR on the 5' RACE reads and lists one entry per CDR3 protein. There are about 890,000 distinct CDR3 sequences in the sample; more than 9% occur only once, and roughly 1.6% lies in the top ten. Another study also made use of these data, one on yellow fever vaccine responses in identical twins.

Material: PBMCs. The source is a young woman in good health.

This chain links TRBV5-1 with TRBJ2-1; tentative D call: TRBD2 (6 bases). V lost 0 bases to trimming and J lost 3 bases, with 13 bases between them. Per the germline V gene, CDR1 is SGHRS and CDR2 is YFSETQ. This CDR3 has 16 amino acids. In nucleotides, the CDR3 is TGCGCCAGCAGCTTGGAGGGCGGGACCGGCTACAATGAGCAGTTCTTC. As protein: CASSLEGGTGYNEQFF.

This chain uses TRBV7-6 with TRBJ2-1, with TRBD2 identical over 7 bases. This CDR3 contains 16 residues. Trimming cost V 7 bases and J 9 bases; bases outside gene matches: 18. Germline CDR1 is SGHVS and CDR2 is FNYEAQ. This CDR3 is CASTPGGSERSFEQFF. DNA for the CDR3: TGTGCCAGCACCCCCGGCGGGAGCGAGAGGTCGTTTGAGCAGTTCTTC.

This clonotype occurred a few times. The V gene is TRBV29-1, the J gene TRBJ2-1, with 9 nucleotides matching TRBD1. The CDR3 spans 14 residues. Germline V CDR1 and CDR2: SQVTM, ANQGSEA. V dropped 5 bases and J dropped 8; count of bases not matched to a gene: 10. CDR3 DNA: TGCAGCGTTCCCCCGGGACAGGGAGCGGATGAGCAGTTCTTC. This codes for CSVPPGQGADEQFF.

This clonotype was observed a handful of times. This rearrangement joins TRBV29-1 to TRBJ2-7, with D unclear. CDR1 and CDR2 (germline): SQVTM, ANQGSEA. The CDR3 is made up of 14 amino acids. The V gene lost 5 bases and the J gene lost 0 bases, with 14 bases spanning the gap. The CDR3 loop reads CSVQGQDRSYEQYF. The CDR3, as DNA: TGCAGCGTTCAAGGGCAGGATCGCTCCTACGAGCAGTACTTC.

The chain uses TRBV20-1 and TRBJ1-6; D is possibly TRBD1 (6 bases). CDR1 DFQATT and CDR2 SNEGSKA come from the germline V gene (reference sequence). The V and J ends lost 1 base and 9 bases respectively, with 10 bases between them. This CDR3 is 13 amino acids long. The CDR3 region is CSARGGQPSPLHF. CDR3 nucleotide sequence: TGCAGTGCTAGAGGGGGACAACCTTCACCCCTCCACTTT.

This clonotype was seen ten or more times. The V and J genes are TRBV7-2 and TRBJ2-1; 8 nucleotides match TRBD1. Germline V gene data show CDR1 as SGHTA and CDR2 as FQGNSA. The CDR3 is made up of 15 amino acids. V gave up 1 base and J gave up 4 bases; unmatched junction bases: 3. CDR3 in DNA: TGTGCCAGCAGCTTAGATGGGACAGGTTACAATGAGCAGTTCTTC. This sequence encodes CASSLDGTGYNEQFF.

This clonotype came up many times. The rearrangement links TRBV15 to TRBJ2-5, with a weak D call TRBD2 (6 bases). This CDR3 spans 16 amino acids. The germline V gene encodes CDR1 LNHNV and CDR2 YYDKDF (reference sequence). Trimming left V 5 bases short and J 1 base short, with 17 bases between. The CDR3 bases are TGTGCCACCAGCGATGTTACGGGGGACCTCCAAGAGACCCAGTACTTC. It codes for CATSDVTGDLQETQYF.

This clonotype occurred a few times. The CDR3 DNA sequence: TGCAGTGCAACCGGGACAGAGTACAATGAGCAGTTCTTC. Encoded protein: CSATGTEYNEQFF. The chain uses TRBV20-1 and TRBJ2-1; 7 bases fit TRBD1. Germline CDR1 is DFQATT and CDR2 is SNEGSKA (reference sequence). The CDR3 loop spans 13 amino acids. Germline trimming cut 6 bases from V and 4 bases from J; bases unmatched to any gene: 6.

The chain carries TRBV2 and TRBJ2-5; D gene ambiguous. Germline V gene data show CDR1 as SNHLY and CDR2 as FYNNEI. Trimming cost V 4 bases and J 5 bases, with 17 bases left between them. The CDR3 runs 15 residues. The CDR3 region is CASSVGRKMGETQYF. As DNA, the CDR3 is TGTGCCAGCAGTGTCGGACGCAAGATGGGGGAGACCCAGTACTTC.

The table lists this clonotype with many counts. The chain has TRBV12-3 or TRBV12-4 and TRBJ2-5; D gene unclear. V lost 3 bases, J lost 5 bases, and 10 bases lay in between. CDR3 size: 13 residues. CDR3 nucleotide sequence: TGTGCCAGCAGTTTCGGTAGTTTGGAGACCCAGTACTTC. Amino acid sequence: CASSFGSLETQYF.

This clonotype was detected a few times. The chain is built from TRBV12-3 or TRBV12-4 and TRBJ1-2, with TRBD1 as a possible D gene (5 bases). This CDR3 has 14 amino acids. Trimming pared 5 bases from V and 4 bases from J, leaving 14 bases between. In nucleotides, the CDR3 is TGTGCCAGCAGTGGGGCCATCGGTAGCTATGGCTACACCTTC. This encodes CASSGAIGSYGYTF.

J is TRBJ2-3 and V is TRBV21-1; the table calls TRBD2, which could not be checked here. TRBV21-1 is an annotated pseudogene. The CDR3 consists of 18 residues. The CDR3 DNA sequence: TGTGCCAGCAGCAAAAGGGTCCAGCGGGAGCCGGACACAGATACGCAGTATTTT. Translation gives CASSKRVQREPDTDTQYF.

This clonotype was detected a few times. For the CDR3, the DNA is TGTGCCAGCAGTAAAGCGGGAGGGAACTACAATGAGCAGTTCTTC. Its translation is CASSKAGGNYNEQFF. V gene TRBV12-3 or TRBV12-4 combines with J gene TRBJ2-1; 10 positions match TRBD2. The CDR3 covers 15 residues. V lost 5 bases to trimming and J lost 3 bases; unmatched junction nucleotides: 4.

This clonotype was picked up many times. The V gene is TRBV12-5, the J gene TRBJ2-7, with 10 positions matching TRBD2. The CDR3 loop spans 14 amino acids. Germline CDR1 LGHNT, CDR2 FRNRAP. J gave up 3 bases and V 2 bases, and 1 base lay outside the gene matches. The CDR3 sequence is CASGLSSGSYEQYF. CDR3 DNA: TGTGCTAGTGGTTTGTCTAGCGGGAGCTACGAGCAGTACTTC.

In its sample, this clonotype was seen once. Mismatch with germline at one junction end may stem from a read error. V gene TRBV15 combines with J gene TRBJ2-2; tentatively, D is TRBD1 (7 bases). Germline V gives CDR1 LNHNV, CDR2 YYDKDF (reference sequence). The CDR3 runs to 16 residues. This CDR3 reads CSTSRGRTGTARELFF. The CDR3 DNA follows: TGTTCCACCAGCAGAGGGAGGACTGGGACAGCTCGGGAGCTGTTTTTT.

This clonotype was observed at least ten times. The CDR3: CASSVGGGEETQYF. CDR3 coding DNA: TGTGCCAGCAGCGTAGGAGGGGGAGAAGAGACCCAGTACTTC. This sequence joins TRBV9 and TRBJ2-5, with D maybe TRBD1 (6 bases). The V gene lost 0 bases and the J gene lost 3 bases, with 9 bases spanning the gap. This CDR3 comprises 14 residues. Germline CDR1 reads SGDLS; CDR2 reads YYNGEE.

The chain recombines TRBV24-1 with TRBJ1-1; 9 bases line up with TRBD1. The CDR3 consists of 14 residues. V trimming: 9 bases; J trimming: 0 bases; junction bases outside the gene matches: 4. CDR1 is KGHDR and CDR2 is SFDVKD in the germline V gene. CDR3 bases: TGTGCCACCGCCGGGACAGGGATGAACACTGAAGCTTTCTTT. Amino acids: CATAGTGMNTEAFF.

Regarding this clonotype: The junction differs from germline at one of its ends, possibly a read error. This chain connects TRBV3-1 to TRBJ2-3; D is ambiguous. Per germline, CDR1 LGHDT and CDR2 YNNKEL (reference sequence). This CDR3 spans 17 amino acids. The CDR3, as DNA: TGTGCCACCAGCCAGCAGAAGGCTAGTCGATCCCCAGATACGCAGTATTTT. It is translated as CATSQQKASRSPDTQYF.

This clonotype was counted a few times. The CDR3 spells CASSQEGGPVNEKLFF. CDR3 coding DNA: TGCGCCAGCAGCCAAGAAGGCGGACCGGTTAATGAAAAACTGTTTTTT. V and J are TRBV4-1 and TRBJ1-4, with D unresolved. Looked up from germline, CDR1 is MGHRA and CDR2 is YSYEKL. Trimming removed 0 bases from V and 4 bases from J, with 12 bases in between. There are 16 residues in the CDR3.

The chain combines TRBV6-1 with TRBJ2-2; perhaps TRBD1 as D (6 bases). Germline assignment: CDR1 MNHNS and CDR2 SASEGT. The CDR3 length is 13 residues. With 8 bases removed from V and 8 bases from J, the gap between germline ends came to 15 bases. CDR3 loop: CASYQTGSGELFF. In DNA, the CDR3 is TGTGCCAGCTATCAAACAGGGTCGGGGGAGCTGTTTTTT.